The following is a TCR beta chain sequence with its context. It has no known antigen specificity. There are no base qualities to consult, and no much larger clone falls within one base. In the prospective study, participants were 18 to 89 years old, resided in about two dozen geographic areas of the United States, and were enrolled through a virtual design. In the prospective study, cohorts were assigned on the basis of participant-reported clinical history obtained from a screening survey and a study questionnaire. ImmuneRACE Cohort 3 recovered participants were defined by two consecutive negative NP/OP PCR tests, healthcare professional clearance, or symptom resolution. In the prospective study, whole blood, serum and a nasopharyngeal or oropharyngeal swab were collected from each participant by mobile phlebotomists. Additional blood draws and questionnaires over an approximately 2-month period could optionally be provided by prospective study participants. Prospective study blood samples were shipped either frozen or at room temperature before DNA extraction.

The data stem from a study of blood T cell repertoires in COVID-19 (dated by TCRdb to about 2020). At the level of the whole study: Samples from collaborators originated in the United States, Italy and Spain and spanned both the acute and convalescent phases of COVID-19. Nearly every sample came with metadata listing a de-identified subject ID, COVID-19 status, age in years and sex. Deeply sampled blood TCRbeta repertoires from subjects exposed to, actively infected with, or recovered from COVID-19 were included in the dataset. The repertoires were released in a freely available public database intended as a resource for research on the immune response to SARS-CoV-2. HLA class I and class II types, where available, came from metadata supplied by the sample provider rather than from assay-based typing. Samples came from the ongoing ImmuneRACE study (first 160 participants) plus 1,254 subjects from 6 global collaborators. The material from the prospective study consisted of cDNA or gDNA derived from T cells, B-cell-depleted T cells, or PBMCs. General conclusions and limits of the study: The amount of clinical and demographic metadata varied by source and participant and was provided uncurated.

TCRbeta CDR3 regions were amplified from genomic DNA using the immunoSEQ Assay, a bias-controlled multiplex PCR. The authors processed their data as follows. The number of nucleated cells in each sample was estimated by amplification of reference gene primers within the assay. To quantify the absolute abundance of each unique TCRbeta CDR3 rearrangement, sequence reads were collapsed and filtered. Productive Simpson clonality was computed per sample as the square root of Simpson's diversity index over productive rearrangements. Sourced from immuneACCESS, this table was stored by TCRdb with only in-frame sequences that have V and J called. A share of the clones is absent; for the studies checked, an unresolved V gene accounts for under half, and the remainder has no known explanation. The DNA gave D and trimming, while V, J and clone size come from that table. For this sample the table gives a few hundred thousand clones, of which about 83% were detected only once. The ten most abundant clones make up 6.8% of the sample.

V is clipped by 6 bases and J by 8 bases, and the sequence between their germline boundaries is 20 bases long. CDR1 and CDR2 were assigned from the germline V gene as SNHLY and FYNNEI. The CDR3, cysteine through phenylalanine, is 16 amino acids long. The entry retains the CDR3 DNA only, 48 bases that are in frame from base 1. This receptor was obtained from a woman in her thirties or forties who had recovered from COVID-19. The sequenced material came from PBMCs or T cells enriched from blood (not recorded which). The chain is made from TRBV2 and TRBJ1-6; a confident D gene designation cannot be given. The sequenced DNA: TGTGCCAGCAGCTCAACGACTGGAGTGCCTCATTCACCCCTCCACTTT. Its translation reads: CASSSTTGVPHSPLHF. Supplemented by the reference TRBV2 and TRBJ1-6 proteins around the CDR3, the complete variable domain is EPEVTQTPSHQVTQMGQEVILRCVPISNHLYFYWYRQILGQKVEFLVSFYNNEISEKSEIFDDQFSVERPDGSNFTLKIRSTKLEDSAMYFCASSSTTGVPHSPLHFGNGTRLTVT.